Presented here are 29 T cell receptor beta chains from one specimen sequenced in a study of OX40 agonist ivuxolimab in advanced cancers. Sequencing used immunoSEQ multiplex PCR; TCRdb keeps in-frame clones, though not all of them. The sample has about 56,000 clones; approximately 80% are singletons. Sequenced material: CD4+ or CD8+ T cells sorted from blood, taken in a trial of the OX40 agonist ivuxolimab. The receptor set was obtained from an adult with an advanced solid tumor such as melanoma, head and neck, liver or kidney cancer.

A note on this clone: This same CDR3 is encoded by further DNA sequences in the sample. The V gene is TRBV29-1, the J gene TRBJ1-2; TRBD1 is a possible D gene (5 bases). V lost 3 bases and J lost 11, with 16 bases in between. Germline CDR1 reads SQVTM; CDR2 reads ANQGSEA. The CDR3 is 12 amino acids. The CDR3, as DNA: TGCAGCGTTGAGGTTGGAGGGGAAGGTTACACCTTC. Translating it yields CSVEVGGEGYTF.

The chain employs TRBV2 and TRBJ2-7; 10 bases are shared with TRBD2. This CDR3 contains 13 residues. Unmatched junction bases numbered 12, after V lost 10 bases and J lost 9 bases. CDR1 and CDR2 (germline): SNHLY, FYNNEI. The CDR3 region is CATTVSGRAGQYF. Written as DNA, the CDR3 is TGTGCCACTACGGTCAGCGGGAGGGCCGGGCAGTACTTC.

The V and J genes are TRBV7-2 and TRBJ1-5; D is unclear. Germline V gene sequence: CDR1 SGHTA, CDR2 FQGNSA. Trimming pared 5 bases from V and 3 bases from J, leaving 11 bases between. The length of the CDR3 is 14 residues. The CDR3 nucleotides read TGTGCCAGCAGCGCCGGGCAGGTCAATCAGCCCCAGCATTTT. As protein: CASSAGQVNQPQHF.

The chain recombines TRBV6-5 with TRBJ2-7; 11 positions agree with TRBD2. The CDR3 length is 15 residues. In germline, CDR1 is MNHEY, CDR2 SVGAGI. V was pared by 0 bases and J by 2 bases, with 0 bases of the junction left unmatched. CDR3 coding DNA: TGTGCCAGCAGTTACTCTAGCGGGAGGGCCTACGAGCAGTACTTC. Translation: CASSYSSGRAYEQYF.

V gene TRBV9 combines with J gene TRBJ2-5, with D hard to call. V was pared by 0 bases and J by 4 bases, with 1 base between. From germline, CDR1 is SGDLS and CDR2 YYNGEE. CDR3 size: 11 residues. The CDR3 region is CASSVAETQYF. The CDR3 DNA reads TGTGCCAGCAGCGTAGCAGAGACCCAGTACTTC.

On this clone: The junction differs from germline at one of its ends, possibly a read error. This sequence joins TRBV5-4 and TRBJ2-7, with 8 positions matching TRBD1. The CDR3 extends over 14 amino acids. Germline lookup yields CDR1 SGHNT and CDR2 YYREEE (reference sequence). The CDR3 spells CASSPDRASYEQYF. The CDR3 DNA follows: TGCGCCAGCTCCCCGGACAGGGCCTCCTACGAGCAGTACTTC. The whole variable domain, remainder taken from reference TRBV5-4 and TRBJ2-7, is ETGVTQSPTHLIKTRGQQVTLRCSSQSGHNTVSWYQQALGQGPQFIFQYYREEENGRGNFPPRFSGLQFPNYSSELNVNALELDDSALYLCASSPDRASYEQYFGPGTRLTVT.

The CDR3 region is CASSPGTGGYEQYF. The DNA for the CDR3 is TGTGCCAGCTCACCAGGGACAGGGGGCTACGAGCAGTACTTC. The genes are TRBV18 and TRBJ2-7; 11 bases are shared with TRBD1. The CDR3 has 14 residues. With V trimmed by 2 bases and J by 3 bases, 0 bases remained unmatched. Per germline, CDR1 KGHSH and CDR2 LQKENI.

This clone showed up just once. CDR3 protein: CASSGAGTGGNEQFF. The CDR3 region has the DNA TGTGCCAGCAGTGGGGCCGGGACAGGGGGTAATGAGCAGTTCTTC. The gene calls are TRBV28 and TRBJ2-1, with 11 bases identical to TRBD1. Germline-derived CDR1 and CDR2 are MDHEN and SYDVKM. The CDR3 has 15 amino acids. Trimming at V came to 5 bases and at J to 7 bases, leaving 7 bases not matched to a gene.

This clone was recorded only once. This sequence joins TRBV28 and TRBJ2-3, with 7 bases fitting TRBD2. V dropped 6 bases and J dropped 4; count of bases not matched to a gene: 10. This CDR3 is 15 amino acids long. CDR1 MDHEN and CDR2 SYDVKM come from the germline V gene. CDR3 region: CASRRSGVRPDTQYF. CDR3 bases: TGTGCCAGCAGGAGAAGCGGGGTGAGGCCAGATACGCAGTATTTT.

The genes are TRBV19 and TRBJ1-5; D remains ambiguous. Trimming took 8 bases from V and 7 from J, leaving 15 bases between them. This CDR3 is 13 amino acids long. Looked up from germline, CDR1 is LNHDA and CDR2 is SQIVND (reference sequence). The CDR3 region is CASQSNPKQPQHF. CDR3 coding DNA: TGTGCCAGTCAATCAAACCCGAAGCAGCCCCAGCATTTT.

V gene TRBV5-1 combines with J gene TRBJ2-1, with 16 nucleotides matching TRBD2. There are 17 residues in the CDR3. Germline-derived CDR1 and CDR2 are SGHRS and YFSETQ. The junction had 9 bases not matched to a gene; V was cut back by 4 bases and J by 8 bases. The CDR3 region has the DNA TGCGCCAGCAGCCACGGGACTAGCGGGAGGGCCGTGTATGAGCAGTTCTTC. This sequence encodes CASSHGTSGRAVYEQFF. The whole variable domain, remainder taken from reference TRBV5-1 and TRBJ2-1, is KAGVTQTPRYLIKTRGQQVTLSCSPISGHRSVSWYQQTPGQGLQFLFEYFSETQRNKGNFPGRFSGRQFSNSRSEMNVSTLELGDSALYLCASSHGTSGRAVYEQFFGPGTRLTVL.

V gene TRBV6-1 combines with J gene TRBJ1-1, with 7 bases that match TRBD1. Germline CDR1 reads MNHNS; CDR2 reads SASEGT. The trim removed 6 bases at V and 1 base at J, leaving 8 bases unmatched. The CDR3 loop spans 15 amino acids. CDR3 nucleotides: TGTGCCAGCAGCGGCCCAGACAGGGAGAACACTGAAGCTTTCTTT. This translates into CASSGPDRENTEAFF.

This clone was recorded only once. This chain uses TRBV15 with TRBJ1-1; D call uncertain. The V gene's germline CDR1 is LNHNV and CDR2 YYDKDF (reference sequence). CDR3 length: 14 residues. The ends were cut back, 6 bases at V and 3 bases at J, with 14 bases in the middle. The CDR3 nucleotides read TGTGCCACCAGTATAGTACGGTTTGACACTGAAGCTTTCTTT. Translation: CATSIVRFDTEAFF. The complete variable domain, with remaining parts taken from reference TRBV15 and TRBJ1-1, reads DAMVIQNPRYQVTQFGKPVTLSCSQTLNHNVMYWYQQKSSQAPKLLFHYYDKDFNNEADTPDNFQSRRPNTSFCFLDIRSPGLGDTAMYLCATSIVRFDTEAFFGQGTRLTVV.

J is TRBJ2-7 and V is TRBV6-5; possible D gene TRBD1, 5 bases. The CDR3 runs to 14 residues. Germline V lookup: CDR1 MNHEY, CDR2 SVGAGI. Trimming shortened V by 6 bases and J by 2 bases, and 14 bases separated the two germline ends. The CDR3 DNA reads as TGTGCCAGCAGGGGGCTCGGAAAAACCTACGAGCAGTACTTC. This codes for CASRGLGKTYEQYF.

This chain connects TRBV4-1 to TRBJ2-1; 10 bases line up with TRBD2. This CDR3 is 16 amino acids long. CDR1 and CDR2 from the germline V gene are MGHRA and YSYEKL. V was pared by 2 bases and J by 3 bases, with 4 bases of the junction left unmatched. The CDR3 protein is CASSQTPSGGYNEQFF. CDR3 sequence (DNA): TGCGCCAGCAGCCAAACCCCTAGCGGGGGCTACAATGAGCAGTTCTTC.

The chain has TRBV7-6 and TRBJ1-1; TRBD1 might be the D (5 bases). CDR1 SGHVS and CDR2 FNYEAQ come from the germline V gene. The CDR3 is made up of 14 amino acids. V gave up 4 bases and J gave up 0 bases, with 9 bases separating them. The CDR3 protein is CASSSTGMNTEAFF. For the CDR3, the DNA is TGTGCCAGCAGCTCCACAGGAATGAACACTGAAGCTTTCTTT. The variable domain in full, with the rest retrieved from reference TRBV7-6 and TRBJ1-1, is GAGVSQSPRYKVTKRGQDVALRCDPISGHVSLYWYRQALGQGPEFLTYFNYEAQQDKSGLPNDRFSAERPEGSISTLTIQRTEQRDSAMYRCASSSTGMNTEAFFGQGTRLTVV.

CDR3 DNA sequence: TGTGCCAGCAGCGTAGAACACGGGCGTGAGCAGTTCTTC. Amino acid sequence: CASSVEHGREQFF. This rearrangement joins TRBV9 to TRBJ2-1; D not certain. Deletions cut 0 bases from V and 9 bases from J, with 10 bases between. CDR1 and CDR2 (germline): SGDLS, YYNGEE. The CDR3 extends over 13 amino acids.

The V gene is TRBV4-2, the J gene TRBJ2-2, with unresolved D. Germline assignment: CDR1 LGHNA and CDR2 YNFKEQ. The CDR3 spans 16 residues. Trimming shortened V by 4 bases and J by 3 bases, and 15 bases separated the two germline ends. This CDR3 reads CASSPEEAKDTGELFF. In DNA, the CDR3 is TGTGCCAGCAGCCCCGAGGAAGCGAAAGACACCGGGGAGCTGTTTTTT.

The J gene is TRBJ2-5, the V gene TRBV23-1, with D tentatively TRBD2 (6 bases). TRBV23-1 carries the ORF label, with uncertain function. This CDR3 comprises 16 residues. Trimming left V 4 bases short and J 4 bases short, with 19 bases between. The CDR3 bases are TGCGCCAGCAGTCCCCCAGGAGGGAGGCGCCCAGAGACCCAGTACTTC. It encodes CASSPPGGRRPETQYF.

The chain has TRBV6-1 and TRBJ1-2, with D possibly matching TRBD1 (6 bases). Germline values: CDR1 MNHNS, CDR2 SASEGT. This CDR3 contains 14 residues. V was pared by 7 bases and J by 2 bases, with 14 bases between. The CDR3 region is CASIFYRANYGYTF. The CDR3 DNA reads TGTGCCAGCATCTTCTACAGGGCAAACTATGGCTACACCTTC.

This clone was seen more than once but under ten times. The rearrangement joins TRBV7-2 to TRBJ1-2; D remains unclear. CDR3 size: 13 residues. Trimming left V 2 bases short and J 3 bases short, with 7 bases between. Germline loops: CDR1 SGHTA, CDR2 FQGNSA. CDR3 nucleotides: TGTGCCAGCAGCTTAAAGGGATACTATGGCTACACCTTC. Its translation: CASSLKGYYGYTF.

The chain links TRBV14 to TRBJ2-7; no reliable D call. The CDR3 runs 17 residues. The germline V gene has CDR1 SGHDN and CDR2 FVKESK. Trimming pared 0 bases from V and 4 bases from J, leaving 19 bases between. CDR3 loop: CASSQDGSRLLSYEQYF. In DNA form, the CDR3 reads TGTGCCAGCAGCCAAGATGGTAGCCGCCTACTTTCTTACGAGCAGTACTTC.

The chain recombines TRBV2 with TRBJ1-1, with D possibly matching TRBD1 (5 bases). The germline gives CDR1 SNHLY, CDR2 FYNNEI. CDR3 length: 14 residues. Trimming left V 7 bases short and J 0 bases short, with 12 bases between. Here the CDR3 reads CASIYDSLNTEAFF. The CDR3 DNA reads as TGTGCCAGCATCTACGACAGCTTGAACACTGAAGCTTTCTTT.

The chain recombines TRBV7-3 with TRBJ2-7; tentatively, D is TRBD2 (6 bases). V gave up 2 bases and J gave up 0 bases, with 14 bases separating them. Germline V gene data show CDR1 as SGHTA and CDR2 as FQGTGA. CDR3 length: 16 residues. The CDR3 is CASSLGGGVLSYEQYF. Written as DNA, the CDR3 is TGTGCCAGCAGCTTAGGTGGCGGGGTACTCTCCTACGAGCAGTACTTC.

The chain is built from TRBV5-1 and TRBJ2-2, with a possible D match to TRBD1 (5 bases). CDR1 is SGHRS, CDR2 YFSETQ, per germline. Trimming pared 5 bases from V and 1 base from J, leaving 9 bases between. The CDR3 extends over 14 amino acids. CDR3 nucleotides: TGCGCCAGCAGGGATACAGGGAACACCGGGGAGCTGTTTTTT. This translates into CASRDTGNTGELFF.

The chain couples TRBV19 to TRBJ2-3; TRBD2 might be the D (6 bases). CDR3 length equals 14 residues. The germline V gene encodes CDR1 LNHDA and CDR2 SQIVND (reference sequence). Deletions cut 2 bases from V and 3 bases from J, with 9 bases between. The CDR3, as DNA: TGTGCCAGTAGTATACAAGCGGGTACAGATACGCAGTATTTT. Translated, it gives CASSIQAGTDTQYF.

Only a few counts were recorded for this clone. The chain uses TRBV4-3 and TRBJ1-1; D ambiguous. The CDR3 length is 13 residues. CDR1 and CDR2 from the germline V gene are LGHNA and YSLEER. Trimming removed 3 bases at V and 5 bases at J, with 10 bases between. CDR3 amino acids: CASSHRWDTEAFF. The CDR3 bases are TGCGCCAGCAGCCACCGGTGGGATACTGAAGCTTTCTTT.

CDR3 nucleotide sequence: TGCAGCGTTGACGGCCAGAACACCGGGGAGCTGTTTTTT. It translates to CSVDGQNTGELFF. The chain links TRBV29-1 to TRBJ2-2; D uncertain. CDR1 and CDR2 (germline): SQVTM, ANQGSEA. V lost 3 bases and J lost 1, with 6 bases in between. CDR3 length: 13 amino acids.

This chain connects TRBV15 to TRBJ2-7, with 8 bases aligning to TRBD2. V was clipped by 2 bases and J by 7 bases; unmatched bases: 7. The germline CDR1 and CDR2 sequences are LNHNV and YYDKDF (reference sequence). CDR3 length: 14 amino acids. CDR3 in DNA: TGTGCCACCAGCAGAAAGCGGGAGCAGAGGGAGCAGTACTTC. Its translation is CATSRKREQREQYF.